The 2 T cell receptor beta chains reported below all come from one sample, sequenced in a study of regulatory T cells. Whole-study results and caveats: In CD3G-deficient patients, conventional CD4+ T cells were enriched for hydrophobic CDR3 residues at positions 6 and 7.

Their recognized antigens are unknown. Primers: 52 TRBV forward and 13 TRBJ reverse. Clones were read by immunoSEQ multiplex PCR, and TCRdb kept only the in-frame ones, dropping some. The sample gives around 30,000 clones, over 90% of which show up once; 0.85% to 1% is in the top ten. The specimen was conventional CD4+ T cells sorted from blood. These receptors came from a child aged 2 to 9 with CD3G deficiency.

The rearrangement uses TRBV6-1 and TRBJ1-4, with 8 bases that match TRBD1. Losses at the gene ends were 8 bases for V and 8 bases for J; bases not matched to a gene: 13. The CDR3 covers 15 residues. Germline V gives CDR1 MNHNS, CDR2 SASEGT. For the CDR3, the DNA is TGTGCCAGCTCGTGGAGCGGGACAGGAGGAGAAAAACTGTTTTTT. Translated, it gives CASSWSGTGGEKLFF.

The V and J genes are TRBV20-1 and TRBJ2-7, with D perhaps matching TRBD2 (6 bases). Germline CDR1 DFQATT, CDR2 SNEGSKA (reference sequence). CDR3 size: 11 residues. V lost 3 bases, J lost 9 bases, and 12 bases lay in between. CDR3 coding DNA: TGCAGTGCTAGCCGGGGGAAAGGGCAGTACTTC. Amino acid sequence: CSASRGKGQYF.